The source of this T cell receptor (beta chain) is a study of quantifying T cell responses using KT2 cells. Study-level background: Reverse transcription used primers in the TCR alpha and beta constant regions. Under optimum conditions, T4 ligation efficiency was estimated at more than 8%. The second PCR ran as a qPCR until a predetermined fluorescence threshold was reached.

This CDR3 region has 13 residues. Germline V gene sequence: CDR1 DFQATT, CDR2 SNEGSKA (reference sequence). V shed 5 bases, J shed 3 bases, and the junction held 4 bases outside the gene matches. A single-stranded UMI oligo with SP2 sequence was ligated to cDNA 3' ends. First-round PCR used three to five cycles and beta primers RC1.1 and RC1.2 covering TRBC1 and TRBC2. From the UMI-ligation and nested PCR reads, TCRdb called clonotypes with MiXCR, one entry per CDR3 protein. The sample lists tens of thousands of distinct CDR3 sequences, 9% to 15% occurring once. This clonotype was counted ten times or more. Known numbers of the T cell clone KT2 were added to PBMC.

The receptor's source is a human donor. The chain recombines TRBV20-1 with TRBJ1-1, with 9 bases that match TRBD1. The sample was PBMCs spiked with cells of the T cell clone KT2. The CDR3 protein is CSASQGAYTEAFF. The DNA for the CDR3 is TGCAGTGCTTCACAGGGGGCCTACACTGAAGCTTTCTTT.